This TCR beta chain is from a study of control samples from healthy donors and cancer patients. Generated by immunoSEQ multiplex PCR, the TCRdb table keeps only in-frame clones and is missing some. The sample carries 120,000 to 150,000 clones, more than 90% recorded once. V was cut by 4 bases and J by 1 base, with 11 bases left in between. The CDR3 extends over 14 amino acids. The germline gives CDR1 SGHRS, CDR2 YFSETQ. The sequence derives from a man between 25 and 39 years old in good health. This chain links TRBV5-1 with TRBJ1-1; D is unclear. The sample taken for sequencing was blood. DNA for the CDR3: TGCGCCAGCAGCAGTCTTACCAGGAACACTGAAGCTTTCTTT. Protein: CASSSLTRNTEAFF.